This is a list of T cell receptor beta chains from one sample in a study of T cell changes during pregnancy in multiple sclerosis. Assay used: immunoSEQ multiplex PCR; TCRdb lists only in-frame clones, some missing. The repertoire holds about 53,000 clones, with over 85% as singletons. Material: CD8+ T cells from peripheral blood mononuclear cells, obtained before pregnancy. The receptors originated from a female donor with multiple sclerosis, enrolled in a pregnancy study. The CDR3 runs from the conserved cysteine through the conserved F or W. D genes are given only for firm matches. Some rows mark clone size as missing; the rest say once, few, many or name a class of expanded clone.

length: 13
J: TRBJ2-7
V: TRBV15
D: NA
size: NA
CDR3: CATSKDRAYEQYF
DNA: TGTGCCACCAGCAAGGACAGAGCCTACGAGCAGTACTTC

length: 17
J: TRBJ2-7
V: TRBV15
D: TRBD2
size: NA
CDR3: CATSSGRGGTSSYEQYF
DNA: TGTGCCACCAGCAGTGGCCGGGGGGGGACCTCTTCCTACGAGCAGTACTTC

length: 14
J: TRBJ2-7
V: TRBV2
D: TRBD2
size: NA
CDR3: CASKAGGWVNEQYF
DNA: TGTGCCAGCAAGGCGGGGGGCTGGGTAAACGAGCAGTACTTC

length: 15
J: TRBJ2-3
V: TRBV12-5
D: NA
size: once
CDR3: CASGSGESSTDTQYF
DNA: TGTGCTAGTGGTTCAGGGGAGAGTAGCACAGATACGCAGTATTTT

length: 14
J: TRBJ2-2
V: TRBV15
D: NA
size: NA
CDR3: CATSRPSPGGELFF
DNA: TGTGCCACCAGCAGACCCTCCCCGGGCGGGGAGCTGTTTTTT

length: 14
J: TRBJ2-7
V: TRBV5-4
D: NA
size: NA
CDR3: CASSFPRPPYEQYF
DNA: TGTGCCAGCAGCTTCCCCAGGCCCCCTTACGAGCAGTACTTC

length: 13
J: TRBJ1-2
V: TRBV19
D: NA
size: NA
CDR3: CASSIGGTYGYTF
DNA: TGTGCCAGTAGTATCGGCGGCACCTATGGCTACACCTTC

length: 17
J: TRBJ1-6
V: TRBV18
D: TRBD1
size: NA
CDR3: CASSAPGQSSYNSPLHF
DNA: TGTGCCAGCTCAGCTCCGGGACAGAGCTCCTATAATTCACCCCTCCACTTT

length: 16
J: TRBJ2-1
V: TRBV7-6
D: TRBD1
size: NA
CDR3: CASSVQPGQGNDEQFF
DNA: TGTGCCAGCAGCGTCCAACCGGGACAGGGAAATGATGAGCAGTTCTTC

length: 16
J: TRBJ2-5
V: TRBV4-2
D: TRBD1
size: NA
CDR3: CASSLEPGQGKETQYF
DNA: TGTGCCAGCAGCCTTGAGCCGGGACAGGGAAAAGAGACCCAGTACTTC

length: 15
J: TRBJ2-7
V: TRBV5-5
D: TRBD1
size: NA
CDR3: CASSLWDRGPYEQYF
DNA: TGTGCCAGCAGCTTGTGGGACAGGGGCCCCTACGAGCAGTACTTC

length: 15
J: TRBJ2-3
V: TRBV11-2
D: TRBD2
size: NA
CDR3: CASSISGGATDTQYF
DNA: TGTGCCAGCAGCATTAGCGGGGGGGCCACAGATACGCAGTATTTT

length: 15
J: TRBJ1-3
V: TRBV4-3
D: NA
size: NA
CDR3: CASSPTLSSGNTIYF
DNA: TGCGCCAGCAGCCCGACTTTGAGCTCTGGAAACACCATATATTTT

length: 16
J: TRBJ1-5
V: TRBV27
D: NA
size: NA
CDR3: CASSLRYGLYNQPQHF
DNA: TGTGCCAGCAGTTTACGATATGGGCTCTACAATCAGCCCCAGCATTTT

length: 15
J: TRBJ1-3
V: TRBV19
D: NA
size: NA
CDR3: CASSIGRGSGNTIYF
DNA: TGTGCCAGTAGTATTGGCAGGGGATCTGGAAACACCATATATTTT

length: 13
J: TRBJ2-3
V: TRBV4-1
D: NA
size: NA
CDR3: CASGRGGTDTQYF
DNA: TGCGCCAGCGGCAGGGGTGGGACAGATACGCAGTATTTT

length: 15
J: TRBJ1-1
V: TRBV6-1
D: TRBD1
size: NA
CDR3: CASRETGGWNTEAFF
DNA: TGTGCCAGCAGAGAAACAGGGGGGTGGAACACTGAAGCTTTCTTT

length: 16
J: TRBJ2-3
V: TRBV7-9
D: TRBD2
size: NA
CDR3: CASSLLSGSPTDTQYF
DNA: TGTGCCAGCAGCCTTCTTAGCGGGAGCCCCACAGATACGCAGTATTTT

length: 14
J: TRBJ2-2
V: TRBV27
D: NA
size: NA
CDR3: CASSVRGNTGELFF
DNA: TGTGCCAGCAGCGTCCGGGGGAACACCGGGGAGCTGTTTTTT

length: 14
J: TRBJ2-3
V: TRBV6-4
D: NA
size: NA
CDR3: CASSEGEGTDTQYF
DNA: TGTGCCAGCAGTGAGGGGGAGGGCACAGATACGCAGTATTTT

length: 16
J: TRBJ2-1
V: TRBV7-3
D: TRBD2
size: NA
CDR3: CASSWTSGGAANEQFF
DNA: TGTGCCAGCAGCTGGACTAGCGGGGGGGCCGCGAATGAGCAGTTCTTC

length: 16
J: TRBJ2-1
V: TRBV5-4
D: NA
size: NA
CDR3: CASSLDPASSYNEQFF
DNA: TGTGCCAGCAGCTTGGATCCAGCTAGCTCCTACAATGAGCAGTTCTTC

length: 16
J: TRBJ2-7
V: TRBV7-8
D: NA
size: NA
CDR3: CASSLAPRARGYEQYF
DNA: TGTGCCAGCAGCTTAGCGCCGCGAGCTAGGGGCTACGAGCAGTACTTC

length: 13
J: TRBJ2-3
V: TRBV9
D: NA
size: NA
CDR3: CASSPRLVDTQYF
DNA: TGTGCCAGCAGCCCCCGACTAGTAGATACGCAGTATTTT

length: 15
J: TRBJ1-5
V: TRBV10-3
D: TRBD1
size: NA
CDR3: CAISETGQGNQPQHF
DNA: TGTGCCATCAGTGAGACGGGACAGGGGAATCAGCCCCAGCATTTT

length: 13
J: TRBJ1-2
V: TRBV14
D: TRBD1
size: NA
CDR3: CASSKTGGGGYTF
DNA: TGTGCCAGCAGCAAGACAGGGGGTGGTGGCTACACCTTC

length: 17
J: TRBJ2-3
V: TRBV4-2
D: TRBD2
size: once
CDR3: CASSQEPLRGGSDTQYF
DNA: TGTGCCAGCAGCCAAGAACCCTTACGGGGGGGCTCAGATACGCAGTATTTT

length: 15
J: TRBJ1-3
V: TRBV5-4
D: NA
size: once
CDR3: CASSLGGVSGNTIYF
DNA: TGTGCCAGCAGCTTGGGGGGGGTCTCTGGAAACACCATATATTTT

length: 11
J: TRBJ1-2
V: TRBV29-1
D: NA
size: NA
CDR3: CSVLRGEGYTF
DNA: TGCAGCGTGCTACGTGGGGAGGGCTACACCTTC

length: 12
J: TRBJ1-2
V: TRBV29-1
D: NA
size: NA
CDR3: CSVDDRNYGYTF
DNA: TGCAGCGTTGACGACAGAAACTATGGCTACACCTTC

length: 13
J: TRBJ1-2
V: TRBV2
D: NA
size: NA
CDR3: CAGGGGGAQGYTF
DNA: TGTGCCGGTGGGGGTGGGGGGGCGCAGGGCTACACCTTC

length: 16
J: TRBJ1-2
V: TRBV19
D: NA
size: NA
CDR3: CASSIEGEEVNYGYTF
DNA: TGTGCCAGTAGTATAGAGGGGGAGGAGGTTAACTATGGCTACACCTTC

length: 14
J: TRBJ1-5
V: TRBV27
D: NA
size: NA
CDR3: CASSEWGGNQPQHF
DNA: TGTGCCAGCAGCGAGTGGGGGGGCAATCAGCCCCAGCATTTT

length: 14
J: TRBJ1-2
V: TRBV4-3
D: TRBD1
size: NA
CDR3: CASSPDRGPYGYTF
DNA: TGCGCCAGCAGTCCTGACAGGGGGCCCTATGGCTACACCTTC

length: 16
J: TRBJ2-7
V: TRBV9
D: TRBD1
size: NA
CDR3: CASSPNPGTERGEQYF
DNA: TGTGCCAGCAGCCCTAACCCCGGGACAGAACGGGGCGAGCAGTACTTC

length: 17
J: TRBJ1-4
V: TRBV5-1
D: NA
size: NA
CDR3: CASSPARLGSRNEKLFF
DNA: TGCGCCAGCAGCCCTGCCCGGTTGGGGAGCCGGAATGAAAAACTGTTTTTT

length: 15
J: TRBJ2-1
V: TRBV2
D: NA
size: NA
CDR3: CASSEVTRTDNEQFF
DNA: TGTGCCAGCAGTGAAGTTACCCGGACAGACAATGAGCAGTTCTTC

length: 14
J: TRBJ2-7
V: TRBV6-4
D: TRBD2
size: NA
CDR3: CASSEPGGAYEQYF
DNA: TGTGCCAGCAGTGAACCGGGGGGGGCCTACGAGCAGTACTTC

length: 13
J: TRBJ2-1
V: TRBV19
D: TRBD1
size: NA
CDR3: CASSWDRYNEQFF
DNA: TGTGCCAGTAGTTGGGACAGGTACAATGAGCAGTTCTTC

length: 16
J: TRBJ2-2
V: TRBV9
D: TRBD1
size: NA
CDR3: CASSVSGTGATGELFF
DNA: TGTGCCAGCAGCGTGTCCGGGACAGGGGCTACCGGGGAGCTGTTTTTT

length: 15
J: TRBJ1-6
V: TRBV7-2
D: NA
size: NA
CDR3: CASSFGQGANSPLHF
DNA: TGTGCCAGCAGCTTCGGGCAAGGGGCCAATTCACCCCTCCACTTT

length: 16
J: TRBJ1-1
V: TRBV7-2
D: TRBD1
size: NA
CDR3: CASTPKGQGKYTEAFF
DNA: TGTGCCAGCACCCCCAAAGGACAGGGGAAGTACACTGAAGCTTTCTTT

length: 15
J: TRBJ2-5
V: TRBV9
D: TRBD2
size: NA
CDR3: CASSAPGLQMETQYF
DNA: TGTGCCAGCAGCGCCCCGGGACTACAGATGGAGACCCAGTACTTC

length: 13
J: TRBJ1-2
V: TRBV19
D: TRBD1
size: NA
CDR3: CASITTGGYGYTF
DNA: TGTGCCAGTATTACGACAGGGGGGTATGGCTACACCTTC

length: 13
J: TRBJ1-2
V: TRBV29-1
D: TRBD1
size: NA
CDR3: CSVADRVDYGYTF
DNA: TGCAGCGTTGCGGACAGGGTTGACTATGGCTACACCTTC

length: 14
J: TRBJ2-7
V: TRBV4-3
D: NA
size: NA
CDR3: CASSQVTSSYEQYF
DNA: TGCGCCAGCAGCCAAGTAACGAGCTCCTACGAGCAGTACTTC

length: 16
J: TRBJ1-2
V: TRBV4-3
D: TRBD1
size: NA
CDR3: CASSQDRDRGNYGYTF
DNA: TGCGCCAGCAGCCAAGATCGGGACAGGGGTAACTATGGCTACACCTTC

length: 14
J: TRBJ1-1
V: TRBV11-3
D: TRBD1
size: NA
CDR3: CASSLGGQLTEAFF
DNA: TGTGCCAGCAGCTTAGGGGGACAGTTAACTGAAGCTTTCTTT

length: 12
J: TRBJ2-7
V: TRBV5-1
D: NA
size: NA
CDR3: CASGPTGGEQYF
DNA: TGCGCCAGCGGCCCCACTGGGGGGGAGCAGTACTTC

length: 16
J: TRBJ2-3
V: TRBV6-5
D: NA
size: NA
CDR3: CASSYGRGRNTDTQYF
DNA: TGTGCCAGCAGTTACGGGCGGGGGCGTAACACAGATACGCAGTATTTT

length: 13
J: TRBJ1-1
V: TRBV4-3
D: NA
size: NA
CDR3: CASRAGTYTEAFF
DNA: TGCGCCAGCAGGGCAGGCACTTACACTGAAGCTTTCTTT

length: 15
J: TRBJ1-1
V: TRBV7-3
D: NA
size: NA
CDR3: CASSLTRGENTEAFF
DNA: TGTGCCAGCAGCTTAACCCGGGGGGAGAACACTGAAGCTTTCTTT

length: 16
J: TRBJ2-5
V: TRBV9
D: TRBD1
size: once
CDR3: CASSPRTGTLQETQYF
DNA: TGTGCCAGCAGCCCCCGGACAGGTACCCTCCAAGAGACCCAGTACTTC

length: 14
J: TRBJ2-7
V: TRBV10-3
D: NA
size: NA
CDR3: CAITQAASSYEQYF
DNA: TGTGCCATCACCCAGGCTGCGAGCTCCTACGAGCAGTACTTC

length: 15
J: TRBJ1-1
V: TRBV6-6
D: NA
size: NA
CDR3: CASSPRGGSNTEAFF
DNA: TGTGCCAGCAGTCCGCGGGGGGGTTCGAACACTGAAGCTTTCTTT

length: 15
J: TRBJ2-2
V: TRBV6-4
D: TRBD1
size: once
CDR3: CASTEGQGAAGELFF
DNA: TGTGCCAGCACCGAGGGACAGGGGGCGGCCGGGGAGCTGTTTTTT

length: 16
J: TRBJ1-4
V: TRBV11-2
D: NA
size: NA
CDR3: CASSPSRGIFNEKLFF
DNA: TGTGCCAGCAGCCCCTCCCGCGGGATTTTTAATGAAAAACTGTTTTTT

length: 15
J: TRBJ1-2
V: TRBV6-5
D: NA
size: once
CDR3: CASLKMTAEGYGYTF
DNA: TGTGCCAGCCTTAAGATGACGGCGGAGGGCTATGGCTACACCTTC

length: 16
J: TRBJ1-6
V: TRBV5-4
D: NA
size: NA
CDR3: CASSVDVQGHNSPLHF
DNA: TGTGCCAGCAGCGTGGACGTCCAGGGGCATAATTCACCCCTCCACTTT

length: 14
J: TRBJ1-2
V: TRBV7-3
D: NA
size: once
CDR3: CASSFTDPAYGYTF
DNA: TGTGCCAGCAGCTTTACAGACCCTGCCTATGGCTACACCTTC